What follows are 25 T cell receptor beta chains derived from one specimen sequenced in a study of T cell responses to AZD1222 COVID-19 vaccine. TCRdb's copy holds only in-frame clones and misses some; the assay was immunoSEQ multiplex PCR. This table holds some 74,000 clones, more than 70% found once. The sequencing used peripheral blood, collected on day 0 of AZD1222 vaccination. The receptor set was obtained from an adult in good health.

This clone turned up a few times. The V call is TRBV25-1, the J call TRBJ2-1; D not certain. V was shortened by 7 bases and J by 6 bases, with 13 bases between the two germline ends. The CDR3 is 13 residues long. Germline V lookup: CDR1 MGHDK, CDR2 SYGVNS. The DNA for the CDR3 is TGTGCCAGCACCCCTTTTGTAAGCAATGAGCAGTTCTTC. Protein product: CASTPFVSNEQFF. The full variable domain, rest sourced from reference TRBV25-1 and TRBJ2-1, is EADIYQTPRYLVIGTGKKITLECSQTMGHDKMYWYQQDPGMELHLIHYSYGVNSTEKGDLSSESTVSRIRTEHFPLTLESARPSHTSQYLCASTPFVSNEQFFGPGTRLTVL.

This CDR3 is CAWSVLASGARELFF. The CDR3 nucleotides are TGTGCCTGGAGTGTACTTGCCAGCGGGGCCAGGGAGCTGTTTTTT. The chain links TRBV30 to TRBJ2-2; TRBD2 matches 7 bases. Germline CDR1 reads GTSNPN; CDR2 reads SVGIG (reference sequence). Trimming took 0 bases from V and 9 from J; bases not matched to a gene: 10. The CDR3 has 15 amino acids.

The rearrangement uses TRBV10-2 and TRBJ2-1; D remains ambiguous. The CDR3 is made up of 15 amino acids. Trimming removed 7 bases at V and 1 base at J, with 14 bases between. Germline V gives CDR1 WSHSY, CDR2 SAAADI. CDR3 region: CASTPGRTSYNEQFF. In DNA, the CDR3 is TGCGCCAGCACCCCCGGACGGACGTCCTACAATGAGCAGTTCTTC.

DNA for the CDR3: TGCAGCGTCGCGCTAGCATCGTCCTACGAGCAGTACTTC. Protein: CSVALASSYEQYF. This sequence joins TRBV29-1 and TRBJ2-7; D possibly corresponds to TRBD2 (5 bases). Trimming shortened V by 6 bases and J by 1 base, and 13 bases separated the two germline ends. From germline, CDR1 is SQVTM and CDR2 ANQGSEA. This CDR3 contains 13 residues.

This chain connects TRBV27 to TRBJ2-7; 9 bases match TRBD2. The germline gives CDR1 MNHEY, CDR2 SMNVEV (reference sequence). The CDR3 contains 16 residues. J gave up 2 bases and V 4 bases, and 9 bases lay outside the gene matches. The CDR3 nucleotides are TGTGCCAGCAGTTCATATCGACTAGCGGCCGCCTACGAGCAGTACTTC. Its protein product is CASSSYRLAAAYEQYF.

This chain links TRBV28 with TRBJ1-6; D might be TRBD1 (6 bases). The CDR3 is made up of 16 amino acids. Germline assignment: CDR1 MDHEN and CDR2 SYDVKM. V lost 8 bases and J lost 1, with 15 bases in between. This CDR3 reads CASATGGGSYNSPLHF. In DNA, the CDR3 is TGTGCCAGCGCCACGGGGGGCGGGTCCTATAATTCACCCCTCCACTTT.

Only one count was recorded for this clone. V is TRBV6-1 and J is TRBJ2-7, with D possibly TRBD2 on 5 matching bases. V was cut by 2 bases and J by 12 bases, with 26 bases left in between. The germline V gene has CDR1 MNHNS and CDR2 SASEGT. CDR3 length: 16 residues. The CDR3 is CASSEMGSPGTRVVYF. The CDR3 nucleotides read TGTGCCAGCAGTGAAATGGGGTCCCCGGGAACAAGAGTTGTGTACTTC.

J is TRBJ1-1 and V is TRBV2; D gene ambiguous. V lost 5 bases and J 1 base, leaving 8 bases between the germline ends. Germline V gene data show CDR1 as SNHLY and CDR2 as FYNNEI. The CDR3 extends over 13 amino acids. The CDR3: CASSKGQNTEAFF. The DNA for the CDR3 is TGTGCCAGCAGTAAAGGGCAGAACACTGAAGCTTTCTTT.

The chain employs TRBV18 and TRBJ1-1; possible D gene TRBD1, 6 bases. Trimming took 2 bases from V and 0 from J, leaving 10 bases between them. The CDR3 is 15 residues long. Germline V lookup: CDR1 KGHSH, CDR2 LQKENI. CDR3 region: CASSPATGLNTEAFF. The DNA for the CDR3 is TGTGCCAGCTCACCAGCGACAGGCTTGAACACTGAAGCTTTCTTT.

The V gene is TRBV5-1, the J gene TRBJ1-1; D not certain. Looked up from germline, CDR1 is SGHRS and CDR2 is YFSETQ. Between the trimmed V and J ends, which lost 4 bases and 0 bases, there was a span of 13 bases. The CDR3 consists of 15 residues. The CDR3 region has the DNA TGCGCCAGCAGCCCCGCAACAAGCCTGAACACTGAAGCTTTCTTT. Protein: CASSPATSLNTEAFF.

This clone has a single count. V is TRBV27 and J is TRBJ2-1, with 7 bases aligning to TRBD1. The CDR3 sequence is 16 residues long. V gave up 0 bases and J gave up 7 bases; unmatched junction bases: 9. CDR1 is MNHEY and CDR2 is SMNVEV in the germline V gene (reference sequence). CDR3 amino acids: CASSLSTGERRNEQFF. CDR3 DNA: TGTGCCAGCAGTTTATCAACAGGGGAGCGCCGGAATGAGCAGTTCTTC.

The J gene is TRBJ2-5, the V gene TRBV3-1 (or the pseudogene TRBV3-2); TRBD1 is a possible D gene (5 bases). There are 15 residues in the CDR3. Germline assignment: CDR1 LGHDT and CDR2 YNNKEL (reference sequence). Trimming shortened V by 3 bases and J by 0 bases, and 11 bases separated the two germline ends. CDR3 nucleotide sequence: TGTGCCAGCAGCCATGAGGACACCAACCAAGAGACCCAGTACTTC. Amino acids: CASSHEDTNQETQYF.

This clone has only one observation. The chain links TRBV5-1 to TRBJ1-2; 9 nucleotides agree with TRBD1. The germline V gene has CDR1 SGHRS and CDR2 YFSETQ. This CDR3 has 15 amino acids. After removal of 4 bases from V and 0 bases from J, the junction contained 4 bases not matched to a gene. CDR3 coding DNA: TGCGCCAGCAGCCCGGGGGACAGGGCTAACTATGGCTACACCTTC. As protein: CASSPGDRANYGYTF. The variable domain in full, with the rest retrieved from reference TRBV5-1 and TRBJ1-2, is KAGVTQTPRYLIKTRGQQVTLSCSPISGHRSVSWYQQTPGQGLQFLFEYFSETQRNKGNFPGRFSGRQFSNSRSEMNVSTLELGDSALYLCASSPGDRANYGYTFGSGTRLTVV.

In its sample, this clone was seen a few times. In nucleotides, the CDR3 is TGTGCCAGCAGCAAAGACAGGGGACGGACTTCACCCCTCCACTTT. Protein sequence: CASSKDRGRTSPLHF. The rearrangement links TRBV13 to TRBJ1-6; the match to TRBD1 covers 8 bases. The V and J ends lost 5 bases and 9 bases, in that order; junction bases with no gene match: 9. The length of the CDR3 is 15 residues. The germline V gene encodes CDR1 PRHDT and CDR2 FYEKMQ (reference sequence).

The V gene is TRBV6-5, the J gene TRBJ2-3; no firm D call. The length of the CDR3 is 14 residues. CDR1 MNHEY and CDR2 SVGAGI come from the germline V gene. V lost 4 bases, J lost 2 bases, and 10 bases lay in between. The CDR3 DNA is TGTGCCAGCAGTTTACTGGACGTCACAGATACGCAGTATTTT. This gives the protein CASSLLDVTDTQYF.

This clone was detected a few times. The rearrangement links TRBV5-1 to TRBJ2-1, with 8 bases that match TRBD2. This CDR3 region has 15 residues. Germline loops: CDR1 SGHRS, CDR2 YFSETQ. With 7 bases clipped from V and 4 bases from J, the junction kept 10 bases outside the gene matches. In DNA, the CDR3 is TGCGCCAGCTCTGGGATGGGCGGGGGGTACAATGAGCAGTTCTTC. Translating it yields CASSGMGGGYNEQFF. The full variable domain, rest sourced from reference TRBV5-1 and TRBJ2-1, is KAGVTQTPRYLIKTRGQQVTLSCSPISGHRSVSWYQQTPGQGLQFLFEYFSETQRNKGNFPGRFSGRQFSNSRSEMNVSTLELGDSALYLCASSGMGGGYNEQFFGPGTRLTVL.

The chain combines TRBV7-8 with TRBJ1-2; 7 nucleotides line up with TRBD1. V dropped 3 bases and J dropped 4; count of bases not matched to a gene: 8. The CDR3 consists of 15 residues. CDR1 is SGHVS and CDR2 is FQNEAQ in the germline V gene. Here the CDR3 reads CASSLALTGSYGYTF. DNA of the CDR3: TGTGCCAGCAGCTTGGCCTTGACAGGGAGCTATGGCTACACCTTC.

The chain uses TRBV2 and TRBJ2-7; 7 bases are shared with TRBD1. V lost 7 bases, J lost 4 bases, and 19 bases stayed unmatched. CDR1 and CDR2 from the germline V gene are SNHLY and FYNNEI. CDR3 length equals 17 residues. The CDR3 protein is CASTPGRTGAREYEQYF. The CDR3 DNA is TGTGCCAGCACCCCTGGGCGCACAGGGGCTAGGGAGTACGAGCAGTACTTC.

The rearrangement joins TRBV12-5 to TRBJ1-2, with 7 bases aligning to TRBD1. There are 14 residues in the CDR3. The germline CDR1 and CDR2 sequences are LGHNT and FRNRAP. The V segment lost 6 bases and the J segment 4 bases; nucleotides outside the gene matches: 8. The CDR3 nucleotides read TGTGCTAGTGGCCCCAGGGACAGTTTCTATGGCTACACCTTC. It translates to CASGPRDSFYGYTF.

This clone was seen only a few times. The V gene is TRBV7-9, the J gene TRBJ2-1; TRBD2 matches at 8 bases. The length of the CDR3 is 14 residues. The V segment lost 1 base and the J segment 10 bases; nucleotides outside the gene matches: 6. CDR1 SEHNR and CDR2 FQNEAQ come from the germline V gene (reference sequence). CDR3: CASSLGTSQWEQFF. The CDR3 DNA sequence: TGTGCCAGCAGCTTAGGGACTAGCCAATGGGAGCAGTTCTTC.

This chain uses TRBV9 with TRBJ2-3, with TRBD2 matching 10 bases. V trimming: 3 bases; J trimming: 1 base; junction bases outside the gene matches: 2. Germline assignment: CDR1 SGDLS and CDR2 YYNGEE. CDR3 size: 15 residues. CDR3 protein: CASSAGTSGTDTQYF. The CDR3 DNA sequence: TGTGCCAGCAGCGCCGGGACTAGCGGCACAGATACGCAGTATTTT.

This clone was observed once. This chain connects TRBV6-4 to TRBJ1-2; maybe TRBD1 (5 bases). The CDR3 is 14 residues long. Germline assignment: CDR1 MRHNA and CDR2 SNTAGT. V lost 2 bases, J lost 8 bases, and 15 bases lay in between. CDR3 in amino acids: CASSDTPGLRGYTF. In nucleotides, the CDR3 is TGTGCCAGCAGTGACACTCCAGGGTTAAGGGGCTACACCTTC.

The V gene is TRBV28, the J gene TRBJ1-2; 10 nucleotides match TRBD1. The CDR3 covers 15 residues. The ends lost 3 bases at V and 7 bases at J; junction bases unmatched: 8. Germline CDR1 is MDHEN and CDR2 is SYDVKM. CDR3: CASSFPGTGEVGYTF. DNA for the CDR3: TGTGCCAGCAGTTTCCCCGGGACAGGGGAAGTTGGCTACACCTTC.

The genes are TRBV14 and TRBJ1-5, with D unresolved. The V gene's germline CDR1 is SGHDN and CDR2 FVKESK. The CDR3 runs 13 residues. The CDR3 protein is CARESSAYQPQHF. The CDR3 nucleotides read TGTGCTAGGGAAAGTTCAGCTTATCAGCCCCAGCATTTT.

This clone came up a few times. The chain couples TRBV28 to TRBJ1-5, with 9 nucleotides matching TRBD1. The CDR3 extends over 15 amino acids. Germline CDR1 MDHEN, CDR2 SYDVKM. Trimming removed 3 bases from V and 5 bases from J; junction bases left unmatched: 5. CDR3 loop: CASSFRDRDYQPQHF. The CDR3 coding sequence is TGTGCCAGCAGTTTCCGGGACAGGGACTATCAGCCCCAGCATTTT.